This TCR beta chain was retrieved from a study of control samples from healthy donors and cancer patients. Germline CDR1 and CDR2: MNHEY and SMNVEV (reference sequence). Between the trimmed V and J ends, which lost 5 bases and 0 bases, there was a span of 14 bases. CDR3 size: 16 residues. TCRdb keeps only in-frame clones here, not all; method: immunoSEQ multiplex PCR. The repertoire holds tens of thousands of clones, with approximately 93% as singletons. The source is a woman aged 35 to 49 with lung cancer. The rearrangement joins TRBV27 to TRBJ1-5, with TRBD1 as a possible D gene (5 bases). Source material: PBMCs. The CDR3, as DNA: TGTGCCAGCAGTCCCCTCCTTGACAGTAGCAATCAGCCCCAGCATTTT. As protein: CASSPLLDSSNQPQHF.